The 22 T cell receptor beta chains given below trace back to one sample, sequenced in a study of blood T cell repertoires in COVID-19. Measured with immunoSEQ multiplex PCR; TCRdb has only the in-frame clones, and not every one. The sample has about 190,000 clones; around 79% are singletons. Sequencing was performed on peripheral blood. These receptors all come from a woman aged 50 to 60 with acute or convalescent COVID-19.

The V call is TRBV19, the J call TRBJ2-1, with a tentative D call TRBD1 (5 bases). The CDR3 totals 12 residues. CDR1 and CDR2 (germline): LNHDA, SQIVND (reference sequence). V was clipped by 7 bases and J by 6 bases, with 10 bases between them. CDR3 protein: CASTDSPNEQFF. For the CDR3, the DNA is TGTGCCAGTACCGACAGTCCCAATGAGCAGTTCTTC.

The chain carries TRBV12-3 or TRBV12-4 and TRBJ2-2; TRBD2 is a possible D gene (7 bases). The CDR3 runs 13 residues. Trimming removed 6 bases at V and 6 bases at J, with 11 bases between. CDR3 sequence reads: CASRPGGPGELFF. The CDR3 bases are TGTGCCAGCAGACCCGGGGGGCCCGGGGAGCTGTTTTTT.

This clone was observed a single time. The chain employs TRBV19 and TRBJ1-4, with TRBD1 matching over 8 bases. This CDR3 region has 16 residues. The trim removed 1 base at V and 4 bases at J, leaving 5 bases unmatched. CDR1 LNHDA and CDR2 SQIVND come from the germline V gene (reference sequence). The CDR3 sequence is CASSIVPRGLNEKLFF. In DNA, the CDR3 is TGTGCCAGTAGTATAGTTCCCAGGGGGCTTAATGAAAAACTGTTTTTT.

The gene calls are TRBV6-2 or TRBV6-3 and TRBJ1-6; D not certain. Germline V lookup: CDR1 MNHEY, CDR2 SVGEGT. The CDR3 loop spans 13 amino acids. V lost 6 bases and J 9 bases, leaving 12 bases between the germline ends. The CDR3 nucleotides are TGTGCCAGCAGCCTTGACGCGGGTTCACCCCTCCACTTT. Protein: CASSLDAGSPLHF.

The rearrangement joins TRBV27 to TRBJ2-1; weak D call: TRBD1 (6 bases). The CDR3 consists of 18 residues. V was cut by 6 bases and J by 0 bases, with 21 bases left in between. CDR1 is MNHEY and CDR2 is SMNVEV in the germline V gene (reference sequence). The CDR3 DNA reads TGTGCCAGCAGAAGAGGGGACACTTCGGCCTTCTCCTACAATGAGCAGTTCTTC. This encodes CASRRGDTSAFSYNEQFF.

Here the CDR3 reads CASSFTGHNEQFF. The DNA for the CDR3 is TGTGCCAGCAGTTTCACAGGTCACAATGAGCAGTTCTTC. The V call is TRBV3-1 (or the pseudogene TRBV3-2), the J call TRBJ2-1; D is perhaps TRBD1 (5 bases). CDR3 size: 13 residues. V was trimmed by 6 bases and J by 5 bases, leaving 11 bases between them. CDR1 and CDR2 from the germline V gene are LGHDT and YNNKEL (reference sequence).

This clone was counted between two and nine times. This chain connects TRBV19 to TRBJ2-7; D remains unclear. Trimming took 3 bases from V and 1 from J, leaving 4 bases between them. There are 12 residues in the CDR3. CDR1 and CDR2 (germline): LNHDA, SQIVND (reference sequence). The CDR3 bases are TGTGCCAGTAGTATCGGGTCCTACGAGCAGTACTTC. Protein: CASSIGSYEQYF.

This clone was observed once. The CDR3, as DNA: TGTGCCAGCAGCCCTTCAATAGGACAGGGAGGCTATGGCTACACCTTC. As protein: CASSPSIGQGGYGYTF. The V gene is TRBV28, the J gene TRBJ1-2, with 8 nucleotides matching TRBD1. J was trimmed by 4 bases and V by 6 bases; bases with no gene match: 13. The CDR3 covers 16 residues. CDR1 and CDR2 (germline): MDHEN, SYDVKM.

For this clone: It differs at one base from a far larger clone, so likely a read error. This chain uses TRBV28 with TRBJ2-7; the match to TRBD2 covers 11 bases. The germline gives CDR1 MDHEN, CDR2 SYDVKM. There are 13 residues in the CDR3. The CDR3 coding sequence is TGTGCCAGCAGTTTAACTAGCGGGAGCGAGCTGTACTTC. Translated: CASSLTSGSELYF.

This rearrangement joins TRBV7-9 to TRBJ1-3, with D perhaps TRBD1 (6 bases). The germline V and J ends were trimmed by 6 bases and 6 bases, with 15 bases remaining between them. CDR1 and CDR2 (germline): SEHNR, FQNEAQ (reference sequence). The CDR3 extends over 14 amino acids. In DNA, the CDR3 is TGTGCCAGCAGACCGGCGGGGGCTTTAAACACCATATATTTT. Translation: CASRPAGALNTIYF.

The chain uses TRBV7-2 and TRBJ1-5; perhaps TRBD1 as D (5 bases). Germline V CDR1 and CDR2: SGHTA, FQGNSA. The CDR3 is made up of 16 amino acids. V was cut by 5 bases and J by 7 bases, with 21 bases left in between. CDR3 protein: CASSTRVGRGSQPQHF. The CDR3 DNA sequence: TGTGCCAGCAGCACCCGAGTAGGTCGGGGGAGCCAGCCCCAGCATTTT. Based on the CDR3 plus reference TRBV7-2 and TRBJ1-5, the full variable domain is GAGVSQSPSNKVTEKGKDVELRCDPISGHTALYWYRQSLGQGLEFLIYFQGNSAPDKSGLPSDRFSAERTGGSVSTLTIQRTQQEDSAVYLCASSTRVGRGSQPQHFGDGTRLSIL.

V is TRBV30 and J is TRBJ2-1; 13 nucleotides match TRBD2. CDR3 length: 14 amino acids. CDR1 is GTSNPN, CDR2 SVGIG, per germline (reference sequence). Unmatched junction bases numbered 7, after V lost 4 bases and J lost 10 bases. The CDR3 loop reads CAWKKGTSGTEQFF. CDR3 nucleotide sequence: TGTGCCTGGAAGAAAGGGACTAGCGGGACCGAGCAGTTCTTC.

The chain couples TRBV9 to TRBJ2-1; 8 nucleotides align to TRBD2. J gave up 12 bases and V 2 bases, and 7 bases lay outside the gene matches. Per germline, CDR1 SGDLS and CDR2 YYNGEE. The CDR3 is made up of 13 amino acids. The CDR3: CASSVRPGGGQFF. The CDR3 nucleotides are TGTGCCAGCAGCGTCAGACCCGGGGGGGGGCAGTTCTTC.

The chain has TRBV5-4 and TRBJ1-1; D possibly corresponds to TRBD1 (5 bases). CDR3 length: 13 residues. Looked up from germline, CDR1 is SGHNT and CDR2 is YYREEE (reference sequence). The V end was cut by 9 bases, the J end by 8 bases, with 20 bases between. This CDR3 reads CAISPQAGREAFF. The CDR3, as DNA: TGTGCCATCTCTCCCCAGGCGGGACGGGAAGCTTTCTTT.

The CDR3 sequence is CASSFTGYGYGYTF. CDR3 nucleotides: TGTGCCAGCAGCTTCACAGGGTATGGCTATGGCTACACCTTC. The chain links TRBV5-4 to TRBJ1-2, with D tentatively TRBD1 (6 bases). Trimming left V 2 bases short and J 4 bases short, with 12 bases between. Germline values: CDR1 SGHNT, CDR2 YYREEE (reference sequence). This CDR3 has 14 residues.

The chain joins TRBV10-1 to TRBJ2-1; the D is unclear. The CDR3 is 12 residues long. The germline V gene encodes CDR1 WNHNN and CDR2 SYGVQD (reference sequence). With 3 bases removed from V and 5 bases from J, the gap between germline ends came to 5 bases. CDR3 in amino acids: CASSDKNNEQFF. CDR3 coding DNA: TGCGCCAGCAGTGACAAAAACAATGAGCAGTTCTTC.

V is TRBV5-1 and J is TRBJ1-4, with D unresolved. Germline loops: CDR1 SGHRS, CDR2 YFSETQ. This CDR3 spans 13 amino acids. V was trimmed by 1 base and J by 8 bases, leaving 9 bases between them. The CDR3 nucleotides read TGCGCCAGCAGCTTGTCTCCGGGGGAAAAACTGTTTTTT. It translates to CASSLSPGEKLFF.

In the case of this clone: The same CDR3 arises from other DNA sequences in this sample as well. V gene TRBV28 combines with J gene TRBJ1-6, with 8 positions matching TRBD1. From germline, CDR1 is MDHEN and CDR2 SYDVKM. This CDR3 has 15 residues. The J segment lost 10 bases and the V segment lost 2 bases, leaving 7 bases of the junction unmatched. Written as DNA, the CDR3 is TGTGCCAGCAGTTTAGGACAGGGCTATAGATCACCCCTCCACTTT. As protein: CASSLGQGYRSPLHF.

In this sample, this clone turned up once. The rearrangement links TRBV7-9 to TRBJ1-1, with TRBD1 matching 8 bases. Germline V gene lookup returns CDR1 SEHNR and CDR2 FQNEAQ (reference sequence). The V and J ends lost 1 base and 1 base, in that order; junction bases with no gene match: 5. This CDR3 region has 16 residues. In nucleotides, the CDR3 is TGTGCCAGCAGCTTAGGGGCAGGGGGCGGGAACACTGAAGCTTTCTTT. Translated: CASSLGAGGGNTEAFF. Full variable domain (missing parts from reference TRBV7-9 and TRBJ1-1): DTGVSQNPRHKITKRGQNVTFRCDPISEHNRLYWYRQTLGQGPEFLTYFQNEAQLEKSRLLSDRFSAERPKGSFSTLEIQRTEQGDSAMYLCASSLGAGGGNTEAFFGQGTRLTVV.

The gene calls are TRBV7-2 and TRBJ2-2; 11 nucleotides agree with TRBD1. The CDR3 has 16 amino acids. CDR1 and CDR2 (germline): SGHTA, FQGNSA. V was pared by 3 bases and J by 6 bases, with 6 bases of the junction left unmatched. Written as DNA, the CDR3 is TGTGCCAGCAGCTTCCGAGGACAGGGGGCCCCCGGGGAGCTGTTTTTT. It translates to CASSFRGQGAPGELFF.

This sequence joins TRBV28 and TRBJ1-2, with a tentative D call TRBD1 (6 bases). In germline, CDR1 is MDHEN, CDR2 SYDVKM. The CDR3 is 19 residues long. The V end lost 3 bases, the J end lost 3 bases, and 26 bases lay between the germline ends. CDR3 nucleotides: TGTGCCAGCAGTTTCTCCCCCGGGGGGGCCCGTGGTGGGTACTATGGCTACACCTTC. As protein: CASSFSPGGARGGYYGYTF.

The chain links TRBV18 to TRBJ1-2; 7 bases agree with TRBD1. Germline V gene lookup returns CDR1 KGHSH and CDR2 LQKENI. CDR3 length: 14 amino acids. The trim removed 5 bases at V and 4 bases at J, leaving 7 bases unmatched. CDR3 DNA: TGTGCCAGCTCAGAAGGACAGGAGAGCTATGGCTACACCTTC. Translated: CASSEGQESYGYTF.